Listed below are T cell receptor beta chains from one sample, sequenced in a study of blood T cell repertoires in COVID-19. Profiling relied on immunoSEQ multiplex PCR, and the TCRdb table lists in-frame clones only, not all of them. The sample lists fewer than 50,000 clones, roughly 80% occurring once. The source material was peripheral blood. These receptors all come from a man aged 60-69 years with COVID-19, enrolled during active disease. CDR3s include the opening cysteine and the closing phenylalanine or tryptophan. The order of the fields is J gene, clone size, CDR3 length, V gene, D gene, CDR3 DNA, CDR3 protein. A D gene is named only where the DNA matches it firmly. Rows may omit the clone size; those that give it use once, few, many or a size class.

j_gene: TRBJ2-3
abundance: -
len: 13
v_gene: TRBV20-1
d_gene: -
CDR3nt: TGCAGTGCTAGTGATTGGGACTCGAATACGCAGTATTTT
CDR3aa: CSASDWDSNTQYF

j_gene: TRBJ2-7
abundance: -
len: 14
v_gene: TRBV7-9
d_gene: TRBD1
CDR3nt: TGTGCCAGCAGCTTTGGGACAGGTCACTCCGAGCAGTACTTC
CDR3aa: CASSFGTGHSEQYF

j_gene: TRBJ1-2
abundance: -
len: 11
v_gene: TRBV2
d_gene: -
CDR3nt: TGTGCCAGCAGGAGGGACTATGGCTACACCTTC
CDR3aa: CASRRDYGYTF

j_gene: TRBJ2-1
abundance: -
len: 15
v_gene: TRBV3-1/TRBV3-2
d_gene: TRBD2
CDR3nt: TGTGCCAGCAGCCAAGATAAGTGGGAGGGCGATGAGCAGTTCTTC
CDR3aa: CASSQDKWEGDEQFF

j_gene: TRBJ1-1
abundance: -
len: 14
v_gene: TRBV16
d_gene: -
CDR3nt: TGTGCCAGCAGCCAGACCCCGGGGGACACTGAAGCTTTCTTT
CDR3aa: CASSQTPGDTEAFF

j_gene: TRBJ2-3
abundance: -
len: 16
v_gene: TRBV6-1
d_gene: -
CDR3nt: TGTGCCAGCAGTGAAGCCCGGGACTTCATCACAGATACGCAGTATTTT
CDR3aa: CASSEARDFITDTQYF

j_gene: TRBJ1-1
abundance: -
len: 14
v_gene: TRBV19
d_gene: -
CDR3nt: TGTGCCAGTAGTTACAGGGCCCTGAACACTGAAGCTTTCTTT
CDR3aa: CASSYRALNTEAFF

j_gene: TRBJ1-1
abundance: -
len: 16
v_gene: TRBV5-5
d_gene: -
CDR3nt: TGTGCCAGCCGTGAAGGGGAAACCTTCCGTTTGACTGAAGCTTTCTTT
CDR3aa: CASREGETFRLTEAFF

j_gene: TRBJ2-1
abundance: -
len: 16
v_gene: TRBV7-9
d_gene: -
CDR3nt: TGTGCCAGCAGCCCCCTACAGGGAAGAGGAAACAATGAGCAGTTCTTC
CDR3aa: CASSPLQGRGNNEQFF

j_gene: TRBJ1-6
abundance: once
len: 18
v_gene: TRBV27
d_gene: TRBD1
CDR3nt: TGTGCCAGCAGTTCGTCCCGGACAGGGGCCGGTCTGGATTCACCCCTCCACTTT
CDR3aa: CASSSSRTGAGLDSPLHF

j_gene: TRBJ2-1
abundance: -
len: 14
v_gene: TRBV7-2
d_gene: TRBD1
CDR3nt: TGTGCCAGTGGGGGCAGGGGGCGCATGAATGAGCAGTTCTTC
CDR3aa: CASGGRGRMNEQFF

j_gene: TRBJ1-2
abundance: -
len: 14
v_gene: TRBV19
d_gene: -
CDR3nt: TGTGCCAGTAGTCCCTCCAGGGGCCTGGGAGGCTACACCTTC
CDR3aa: CASSPSRGLGGYTF

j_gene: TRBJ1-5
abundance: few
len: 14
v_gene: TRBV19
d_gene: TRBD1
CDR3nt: TGTGCCAGTAGTATAAGCAGGGGGGATCAGCCCCAGCATTTT
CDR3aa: CASSISRGDQPQHF

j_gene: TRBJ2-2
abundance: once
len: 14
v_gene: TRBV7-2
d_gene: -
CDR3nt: TGTGCCAGCAGCCTCGGATTCGAGGGCGGGGAGCTGTTTTTT
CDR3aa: CASSLGFEGGELFF

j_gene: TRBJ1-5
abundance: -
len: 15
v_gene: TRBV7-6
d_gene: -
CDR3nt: TGTGCCAGCAGCTTAGAACAGGGTTTGAATCAGCCCCAGCATTTT
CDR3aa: CASSLEQGLNQPQHF

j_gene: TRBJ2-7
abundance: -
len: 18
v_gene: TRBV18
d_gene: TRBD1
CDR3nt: TGTGCCAGCTCCCCTCGATCCGGAGAGGGGACAGGGCTATACGAGCAGTACTTC
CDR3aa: CASSPRSGEGTGLYEQYF

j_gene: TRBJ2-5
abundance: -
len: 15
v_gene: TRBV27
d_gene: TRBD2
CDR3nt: TGTGCCAGCAGTTCGTTAGCGGGAGGGCCGAAGACCCAGTACTTC
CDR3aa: CASSSLAGGPKTQYF